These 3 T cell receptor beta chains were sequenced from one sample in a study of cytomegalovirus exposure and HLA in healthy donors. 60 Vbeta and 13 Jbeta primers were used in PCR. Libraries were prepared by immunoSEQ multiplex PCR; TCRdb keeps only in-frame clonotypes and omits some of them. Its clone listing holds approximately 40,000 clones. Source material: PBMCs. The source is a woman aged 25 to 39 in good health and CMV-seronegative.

As DNA, the CDR3 is TGTGCCAGCAGCCAAACCGGGACACCTTGGGGTTACGAGCAGTACTTC. It translates to CASSQTGTPWGYEQYF. This chain links TRBV2 with TRBJ2-7; D is perhaps TRBD1 (6 bases). CDR3 length equals 16 residues. Germline-derived CDR1 and CDR2 are SNHLY and FYNNEI. The V end lost 6 bases, the J end lost 4 bases, and 22 bases lay between the germline ends.

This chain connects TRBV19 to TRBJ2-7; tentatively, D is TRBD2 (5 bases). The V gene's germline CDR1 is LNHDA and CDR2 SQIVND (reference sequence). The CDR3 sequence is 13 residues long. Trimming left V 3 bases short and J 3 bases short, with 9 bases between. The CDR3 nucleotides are TGTGCCAGTAGTATCTCGGGAAACTACGAGCAGTACTTC. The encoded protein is CASSISGNYEQYF.

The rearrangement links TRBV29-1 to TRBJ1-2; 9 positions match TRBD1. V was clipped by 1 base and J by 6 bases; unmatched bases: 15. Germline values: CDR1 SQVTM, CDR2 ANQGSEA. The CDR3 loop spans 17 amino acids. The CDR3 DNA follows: TGCAGCGTTGAAGCGATCCCCGGGACAGGGAACGTAAATGGCTACACCTTC. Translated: CSVEAIPGTGNVNGYTF. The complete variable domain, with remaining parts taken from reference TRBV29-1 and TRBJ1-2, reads SAVISQKPSRDICQRGTSLTIQCQVDSQVTMMFWYRQQPGQSLTLIATANQGSEATYESGFVIDKFPISRPNLTFSTLTVSNMSPEDSSIYLCSVEAIPGTGNVNGYTFGSGTRLTVV.